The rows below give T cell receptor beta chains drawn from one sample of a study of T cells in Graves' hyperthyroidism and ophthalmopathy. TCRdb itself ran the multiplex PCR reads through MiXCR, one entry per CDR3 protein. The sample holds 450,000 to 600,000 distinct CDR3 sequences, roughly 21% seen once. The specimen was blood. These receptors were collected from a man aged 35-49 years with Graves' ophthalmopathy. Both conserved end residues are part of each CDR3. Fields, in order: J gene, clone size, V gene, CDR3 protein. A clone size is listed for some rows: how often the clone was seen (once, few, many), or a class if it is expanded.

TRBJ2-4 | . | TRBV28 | CASSLLVAKNIQYF
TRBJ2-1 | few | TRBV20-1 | CSAATRPNSYNEQFF
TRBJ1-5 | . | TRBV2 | CASSTGQGFQPQHF
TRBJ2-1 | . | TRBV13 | CASSTTSGGANEQFF
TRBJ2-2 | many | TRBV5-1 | CASSLDGSNTGELFF
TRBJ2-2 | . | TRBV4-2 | CASSPGTSGISGELFF
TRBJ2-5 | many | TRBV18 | CASSPVWASSSRTQYF
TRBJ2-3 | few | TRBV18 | CASSPSGSGFTDTQYF
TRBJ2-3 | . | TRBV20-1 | CSVITVFSGDTQYF
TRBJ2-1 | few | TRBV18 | CASSPPRGANYNEQFF
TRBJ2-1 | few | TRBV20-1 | CSARAPGTSGFNEQFF
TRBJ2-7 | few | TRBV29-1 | CSVEGDGSSYEQYF
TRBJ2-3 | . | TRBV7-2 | CASSLWARGADTQYF
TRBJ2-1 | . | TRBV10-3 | CAISEYPSGLSNEQFF
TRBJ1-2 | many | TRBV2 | CASGGTVNYGYTF
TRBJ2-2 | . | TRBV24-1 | CATSDLTNTGELFF
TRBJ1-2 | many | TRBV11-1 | CASSLYRDGYTF
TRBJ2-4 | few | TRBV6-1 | CASRLGQGRNIQYF
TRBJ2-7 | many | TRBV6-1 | CASSKGTSGRPLFYEQYF
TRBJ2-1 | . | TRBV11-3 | CASSIGRAPIAEQFF
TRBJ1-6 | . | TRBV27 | CASSPSWGGRLDSPLHF
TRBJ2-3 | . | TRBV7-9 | CASRQGQADTQYF
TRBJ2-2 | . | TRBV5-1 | CASSLTGTSGRSTGELFF
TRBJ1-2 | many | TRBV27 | CASKETGDYGYTF
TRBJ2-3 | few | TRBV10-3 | CAIMAGGGTDTQYF
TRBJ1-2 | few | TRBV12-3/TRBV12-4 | CASIRDREVGGYTF